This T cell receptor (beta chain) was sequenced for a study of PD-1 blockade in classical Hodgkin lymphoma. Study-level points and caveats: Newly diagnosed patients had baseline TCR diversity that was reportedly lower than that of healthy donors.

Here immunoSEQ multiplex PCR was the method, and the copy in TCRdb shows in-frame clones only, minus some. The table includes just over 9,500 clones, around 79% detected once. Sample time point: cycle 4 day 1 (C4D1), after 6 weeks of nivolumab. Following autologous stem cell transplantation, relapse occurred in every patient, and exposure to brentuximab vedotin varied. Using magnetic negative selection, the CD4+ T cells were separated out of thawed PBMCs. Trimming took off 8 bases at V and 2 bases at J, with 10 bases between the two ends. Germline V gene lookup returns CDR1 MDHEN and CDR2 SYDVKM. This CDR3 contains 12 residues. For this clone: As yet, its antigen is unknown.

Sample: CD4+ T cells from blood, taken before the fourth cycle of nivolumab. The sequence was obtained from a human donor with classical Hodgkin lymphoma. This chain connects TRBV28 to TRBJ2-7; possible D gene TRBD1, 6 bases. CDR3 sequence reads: CASRDTAYEQYV. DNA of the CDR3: TGTGCCAGCCGGGACACAGCCTACGAGCAGTACGTC.